This entry lists 4 T cell receptor beta chains sequenced from one sample in a study of T cells in Graves' hyperthyroidism and ophthalmopathy. Amplification of TCR beta CDR3 regions was performed using RNA transcripts as template. HTBI primers were employed in a first-round RT-PCR of the TCR CDR3. A single record per CDR3 protein comes from TCRdb applying MiXCR to the multiplex PCR reads. The table includes a few hundred thousand distinct CDR3 sequences, approximately 15% detected once. The specimen sequenced was blood. These receptors were obtained from a woman between 18 and 29 years old with Graves' hyperthyroidism.

This clonotype appeared many times. This sequence joins TRBV29-1 and TRBJ1-2, with D tentatively TRBD1 (5 bases). The V gene lost 4 bases and the J gene lost 4 bases, with 13 bases spanning the gap. CDR1 is SQVTM and CDR2 is ANQGSEA in the germline V gene. CDR3 size: 13 residues. The CDR3 nucleotides are TGCAGCGTTGTATCAGACAGATTCTATGGCTACACCTTC. Encoded protein: CSVVSDRFYGYTF.

CDR3: CSAPGQGGEKLFF. The CDR3 region has the DNA TGCAGCGCCCCGGGACAGGGGGGTGAAAAACTGTTTTTT. The rearrangement uses TRBV29-1 and TRBJ1-4; 11 nucleotides agree with TRBD1. The CDR3 sequence is 13 residues long. CDR1 and CDR2 (germline): SQVTM, ANQGSEA. J was trimmed by 7 bases and V by 7 bases; bases with no gene match: 5.

This clonotype was found many times. The DNA for the CDR3 is TGCAGCGTTGAGTTACGGGAGACCCAGTACTTC. This translates into CSVELRETQYF. V is TRBV29-1 and J is TRBJ2-5; unclear D gene. V was cut by 3 bases and J by 5 bases, with 7 bases left in between. CDR1 is SQVTM, CDR2 ANQGSEA, per germline. The CDR3 is 11 residues long.

This clonotype was seen many times. J is TRBJ2-3 and V is TRBV20-1; 9 bases agree with TRBD1. Trimming took 3 bases from V and 2 from J; bases not matched to a gene: 6. Germline V gene lookup returns CDR1 DFQATT and CDR2 SNEGSKA (reference sequence). The CDR3 covers 15 residues. Written as DNA, the CDR3 is TGCAGTGCTAGGAGGGGACAGGGCCCCACAGATACGCAGTATTTT. Its translation is CSARRGQGPTDTQYF.